The 26 T cell receptor beta chains below all came from one sample that was sequenced in a study of esophageal squamous cell carcinoma under preoperative chemotherapy. TCRdb reprocessed the PCR reads with MiXCR, giving one entry per CDR3 protein. The sample has 6,400 or so distinct CDR3 sequences; more than 25% are singletons. Time point in this sample: before preoperative PTX-NDP chemotherapy. The sample here was taken from a patient given preoperative chemotherapy. Receptors originate from a human donor with esophageal squamous cell carcinoma. The donor label of this sample is uncertain.

A remark on this clonotype: A much larger clonotype is one base distant, so this may be a read error. V usage is TRBV6-1 and J usage is TRBJ2-5; D is possibly TRBD1 or TRBD2 (5 bases each). Trimming removed 2 bases at V and 11 bases at J, with 21 bases between. CDR1 is MNHNS and CDR2 is SASEGT in the germline V gene. This CDR3 is built from 15 residues. In DNA, the CDR3 is TGTGCCAGCAGTGAACTTTCTGGGGGATACAATGAGCAGTACTTC. This encodes CASSELSGGYNEQYF.

This clonotype was picked up many times. The gene calls are TRBV11-3 and TRBJ2-3; no reliable D call. The V end was cut by 9 bases, the J end by 6 bases, with 16 bases between. The germline gives CDR1 SGHNT, CDR2 YENEEA. This CDR3 has 13 residues. CDR3: CASRRPGKDTQYF. The CDR3 DNA is TGTGCCAGTAGACGACCCGGAAAGGATACGCAGTATTTT.

Ten or more counts support this clonotype. The genes are TRBV10-1 and TRBJ1-1, with 7 bases lining up with TRBD1. The CDR3 contains 14 residues. Unmatched junction bases numbered 7, after V lost 5 bases and J lost 4 bases. The germline V gene has CDR1 WNHNN and CDR2 SYGVQD (reference sequence). This CDR3 reads CASSTGTAGTEAFF. In nucleotides, the CDR3 is TGCGCCAGCAGTACTGGGACAGCGGGCACTGAAGCTTTCTTT.

This clonotype counts as medium-sized. The J gene is TRBJ2-1, the V gene TRBV6-1, with a weak D call TRBD2 (5 bases). Judging by the DNA end, TRBJ2-7 fits better; the J call may be wrong. This CDR3 is built from 16 residues. The V gene's germline CDR1 is MNHNS and CDR2 SASEGT. CDR3 loop: CASSEAIGMLHNEQYF. For the CDR3, the DNA is TGTGCCAGCAGTGAAGCCATCGGGATGTTGCACAATGAGCAGTACTTC.

On this clonotype itself: A read error may produce the germline difference seen at one junction end. V usage is TRBV12-3 or TRBV12-4 and J usage is TRBJ2-5, with D tentatively TRBD2 (5 bases). The CDR3 loop spans 15 amino acids. The CDR3 DNA follows: TGTGCCAGCAGTTTAGCCCTCTCTAGCCAAGGGACCCAGTACTTC. Amino acids: CASSLALSSQGTQYF.

This clonotype occurred many times. A read error is possible here, since a much larger clone lies one base away. This chain connects TRBV7-2 to TRBJ2-1; D might be TRBD2 (7 bases). The DNA matches TRBJ2-7 better at its end, which makes the J call doubtful. Per the germline V gene, CDR1 is SGHTA and CDR2 is FQGNSA. This CDR3 spans 17 amino acids. CDR3 residues: CASSLRGGGGTHNEQYF. The CDR3 nucleotides read TGTGCCAGCAGCTTGAGGGGGGGGGGAGGGACCCACAATGAGCAGTACTTC.

This clonotype is medium-sized. V usage is TRBV7-3 and J usage is TRBJ2-1; perhaps TRBD1 as D (5 bases). The J call may be mistaken, given a closer DNA end match to TRBJ2-7. The CDR3 runs to 15 residues. The germline V gene encodes CDR1 SGHTA and CDR2 FQGTGA. Here the CDR3 DNA reads TGTGCCAGCAGCTTCGGTACAGGCCCCTACAATGAGCAGTACTTC. This sequence encodes CASSFGTGPYNEQYF.

Concerning this clonotype itself: A much larger clone lies a single base off, so this may be a read error. The rearrangement links TRBV7-2 to TRBJ2-1; 9 bases map to TRBD2. The CDR3 has 15 residues. Germline V lookup: CDR1 SGHTA, CDR2 FQGNSA. CDR3 bases: TGTGCCAGCAGCTTTGCTAGCGGGATGTATTACGAGCATTACTTC. Translating it yields CASSFASGMYYEHYF.

The chain is built from TRBV7-2 and TRBJ2-5; 8 bases align to TRBD2. The J call may be mistaken, given a closer DNA end match to TRBJ2-7. The germline V gene has CDR1 SGHTA and CDR2 FQGNSA. CDR3 length: 14 residues. CDR3 residues: CASSPGTRADEQYF. CDR3 DNA sequence: TGTGCCAGCAGCCCCGGGACTAGAGCGGACGAGCAGTACTTC.

Details on this clonotype: As the CDR3 is not closed by the conserved phenylalanine or tryptophan, this likely results from a read error. The chain joins TRBV10-3 to TRBJ2-1, with 7 bases lining up with TRBD1. After removal of 3 bases from V and 9 bases from J, the junction contained 5 bases not matched to a gene. This CDR3 is 13 amino acids long. Germline CDR1 and CDR2: ENHRY and SYGVKD. The CDR3 DNA sequence: TGTGCCATCAGTGAAGGACAGGTCGGTGAGCAGTTCTTG. Translation gives CAISEGQVGEQFL.

This clonotype appeared many times. This chain joins TRBV10-1 and TRBJ2-4; weak D call: TRBD1 (6 bases). Germline values: CDR1 WNHNN, CDR2 SYGVQD (reference sequence). This CDR3 spans 19 amino acids. V lost 11 bases and J lost 1, with 30 bases in between. In DNA form, the CDR3 reads TGCGCCGGCCACAAAAAAACCTACAGGGAATGTAGGGCCAAAAACATTCAGTACTTC. Its translation is CAGHKKTYRECRAKNIQYF.

This clonotype was detected only a few times. This sequence joins TRBV7-8 and TRBJ2-1, with a possible D match to TRBD1 (6 bases). Germline V lookup: CDR1 SGHVS, CDR2 FQNEAQ. The V end was cut by 0 bases, the J end by 12 bases, with 21 bases between. CDR3 length equals 16 residues. As DNA, the CDR3 is TGTGCCAGCAGCTTAGCGGGTAGGGACACCTACAAGGGGCAGTTCTTC. This translates into CASSLAGRDTYKGQFF.

Many counts were recorded for this clonotype. The chain uses TRBV5-3 and TRBJ2-7; no clear D gene. TRBV5-3 is an open reading frame whose function is uncertain. The length of the CDR3 is 9 residues. Trimming left V 8 bases short and J 0 bases short, with 0 bases between. CDR3 coding DNA: TGTGCCAGCTCCTACGAGCAGTACTTC. Translating gives CASSYEQYF.

The table lists this clonotype with many counts. V and J are TRBV6-5 and TRBJ2-3; D perhaps matches TRBD1 (6 bases). The germline V and J ends were trimmed by 4 bases and 2 bases, with 19 bases remaining between them. The germline CDR1 and CDR2 sequences are MNHEY and SVGAGI. This CDR3 region has 17 residues. CDR3 bases: TGTGCCAGCAGTTCGCCTACTAGGGGGTCCTCCACAGATACGCAGTATTTT. Amino acid sequence: CASSSPTRGSSTDTQYF.

This clonotype was recorded many times. The J gene is TRBJ2-1, the V gene TRBV11-3; 11 nucleotides match TRBD2. Germline values: CDR1 SGHNT, CDR2 YENEEA. The CDR3 loop spans 17 amino acids. With V trimmed by 5 bases and J by 7 bases, 13 bases remained unmatched. The CDR3: CASSPTGGTSGFNEQFF. The CDR3 bases are TGTGCCAGCAGCCCCACAGGCGGGACTAGCGGATTTAATGAGCAGTTCTTC.

This clonotype was seen many times. A much larger clone is a single base away; this may be a read error. The rearrangement uses TRBV7-8 and TRBJ2-1, with TRBD1 matching over 7 bases. The J call may be in error: the DNA end matches TRBJ2-7 better. The CDR3 runs 16 residues. Germline assignment: CDR1 SGHVS and CDR2 FQNEAQ. In DNA, the CDR3 is TGTGCCAGCAGCTTACAAGGACAGGCGAAAAACAATGAGCAGTACTTC. This gives the protein CASSLQGQAKNNEQYF.

This clonotype was seen repeatedly, ten times or more. This chain's CDR3 is CASSLERGSGIHPDTQYF. CDR3 in DNA: TGTGCCAGCAGCTTAGAGAGGGGTAGCGGGATTCACCCAGATACGCAGTATTTT. This chain joins TRBV11-3 and TRBJ2-3; TRBD2 agrees at 8 bases. The CDR3 length is 18 residues. V gave up 0 bases and J gave up 4 bases; unmatched junction bases: 12. Germline CDR1 is SGHNT and CDR2 is YENEEA.

J is TRBJ2-1 and V is TRBV6-4; 7 nucleotides line up with TRBD1. With 8 bases clipped from V and 4 bases from J, the junction kept 5 bases outside the gene matches. The CDR3 runs 13 residues. Germline V gives CDR1 MRHNA, CDR2 SNTAGT. CDR3 region: CASGKDRYNEQFF. In DNA form, the CDR3 reads TGTGCCAGCGGTAAGGACAGGTACAATGAGCAGTTCTTC.

A word on this clonotype: At one boundary the junction diverges from the germline segment, which might be a read error. The chain is built from TRBV6-8 and TRBJ2-1; D uncertain. CDR3 length equals 14 residues. Germline V lookup: CDR1 MNHGY, CDR2 SAAAGT. CDR3 sequence: CASSPLRLDNGQVF. As DNA, the CDR3 is TGTGCCAGCAGCCCGCTTCGGCTCGACAATGGGCAGGTCTTC.

Remarks on this clonotype: A much larger clone is a single base away; this may be a read error. This rearrangement joins TRBV6-4 to TRBJ2-3, with a weak D call TRBD2 (5 bases). This CDR3 has 15 amino acids. Trimming shortened V by 6 bases and J by 0 bases, and 13 bases separated the two germline ends. Germline assignment: CDR1 MRHNA and CDR2 SNTAGT. The chain's CDR3 is CASRAIGGSTDTQYF. The DNA for the CDR3 is TGTGCCAGCAGAGCTATTGGCGGGAGCACAGATACGCAGTATTTT.

Many counts were recorded for this clonotype. A much larger clone differs by one base, so this may be a read error. The rearrangement links TRBV6-5 to TRBJ2-1, with 11 bases fitting TRBD2. The germline V gene has CDR1 MNHEY and CDR2 SVGAGI. This CDR3 region has 14 residues. Losses at the gene ends were 6 bases for V and 10 bases for J; bases not matched to a gene: 8. CDR3 sequence reads: CASRTSGNSYEQFF. CDR3 in DNA: TGTGCCAGCAGGACTAGCGGGAACTCCTACGAGCAGTTCTTC.

This clonotype showed up just a few times. The chain links TRBV7-2 to TRBJ2-1; 10 nucleotides match TRBD2. The J call may not be correct, given that the DNA end is closer to TRBJ2-7. This CDR3 spans 13 amino acids. Per germline, CDR1 SGHTA and CDR2 FQGNSA. The CDR3 spells CANRRTSGHEQYF. CDR3 sequence (DNA): TGTGCCAACCGAAGGACTAGCGGACATGAGCAGTACTTC.

As DNA, the CDR3 is TGTGCCAGTGGCTGGAGCTCCTACGAGCAGTACTTC. It codes for CASGWSSYEQYF. V usage is TRBV7-2 and J usage is TRBJ2-7; D remains ambiguous. Germline V gene sequence: CDR1 SGHTA, CDR2 FQGNSA. V lost 9 bases to trimming and J lost 0 bases, with 9 bases between them. CDR3 length: 12 amino acids.

Many counts were recorded for this clonotype. This may arise from a read error, as a much more abundant clone is one base away. This chain links TRBV7-2 with TRBJ2-1, with 7 bases fitting TRBD2. Germline V gene lookup returns CDR1 SGHTA and CDR2 FQGNSA. The J segment lost 13 bases and the V segment lost 6 bases, leaving 18 bases of the junction unmatched. The length of the CDR3 is 15 residues. CDR3 in amino acids: CASSPGLAVRGTQFF. CDR3 coding DNA: TGTGCCAGCAGTCCCGGGCTAGCGGTTCGGGGGACCCAGTTCTTC.

There are a few counts of this clonotype. A read error may explain this, as a much larger clone is one base away. The rearrangement uses TRBV7-2 and TRBJ2-4; TRBD2 matches at 8 bases. The CDR3 is 14 residues long. Germline V gives CDR1 SGHTA, CDR2 FQGNSA. Germline trimming cut 5 bases from V and 13 bases from J; bases unmatched to any gene: 13. The DNA of the CDR3 is TGTGCCAGCAGCCGGGGGGGTAGCGGCAATGGGCAGTACTTC. It encodes CASSRGGSGNGQYF.

This clonotype is categorized as medium-sized (0.01 to 0.1%). The chain has TRBV6-5 and TRBJ2-6, with D perhaps given as TRBD1 or TRBD2 (5 bases each). Trimming left V 2 bases short and J 4 bases short, with 9 bases between. The V gene's germline CDR1 is MNHEY and CDR2 SVGAGI. The CDR3 sequence is 15 residues long. Written as DNA, the CDR3 is TGTGCCAGCAGTTACGGGGGAAAAGGGGCCAACGTCCTGACTTTC. It translates to CASSYGGKGANVLTF.